The source of this T cell receptor beta chain is a study of blood T cell repertoires in COVID-19. Germline values: CDR1 LGHDT, CDR2 YNNKEL (reference sequence). This CDR3 contains 15 residues. V lost 4 bases to trimming and J lost 4 bases, with 16 bases between them. Original processing notes: By means of reference gene primer amplification, nucleated cell counts were estimated. Assay used: immunoSEQ multiplex PCR; TCRdb lists only in-frame clones, some missing. The V and J calls and clone size are taken from that table; D and trimming were inferred from the DNA. The sample holds around 8,300 clones; about 86% are singletons and the top ten take approximately 8%.

Sample: peripheral blood. The chain has TRBV3-1 (or the pseudogene TRBV3-2) and TRBJ1-2; no clear D gene. The source is a human donor in a cohort sampled during active COVID-19. CDR3 residues: CASSPLTEGTYGYTF. Here the CDR3 DNA reads TGTGCCAGCAGCCCCTTAACGGAGGGAACCTATGGCTACACCTTC.